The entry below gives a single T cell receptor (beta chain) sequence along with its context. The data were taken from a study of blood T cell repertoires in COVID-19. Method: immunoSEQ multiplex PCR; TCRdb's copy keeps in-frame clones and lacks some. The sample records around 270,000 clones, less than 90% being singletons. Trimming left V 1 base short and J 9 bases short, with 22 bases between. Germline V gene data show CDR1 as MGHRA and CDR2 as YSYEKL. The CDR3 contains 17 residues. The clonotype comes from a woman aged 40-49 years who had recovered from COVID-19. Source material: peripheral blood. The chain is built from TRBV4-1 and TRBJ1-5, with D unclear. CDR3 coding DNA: TGCGCCAGCAGCCAAGTCCCCACCGGCAATCACCGGGGGCCCCAGCATTTT. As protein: CASSQVPTGNHRGPQHF.